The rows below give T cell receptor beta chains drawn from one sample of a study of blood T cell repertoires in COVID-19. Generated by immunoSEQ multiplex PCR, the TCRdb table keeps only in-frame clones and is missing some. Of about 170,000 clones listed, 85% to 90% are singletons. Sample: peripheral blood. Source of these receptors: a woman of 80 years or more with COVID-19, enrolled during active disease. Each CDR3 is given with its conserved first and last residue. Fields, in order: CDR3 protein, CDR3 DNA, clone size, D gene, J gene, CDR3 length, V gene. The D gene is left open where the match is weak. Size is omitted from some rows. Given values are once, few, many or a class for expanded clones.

CSIELLTGTGELFF TGCAGCATAGAATTATTAACAGGCACCGGGGAGCTGTTTTTT NA NA TRBJ2-2 14 TRBV29-1
CASSLGGTSVSYQETQYF TGTGCCAGCAGCTTAGGAGGGACTTCCGTATCCTACCAAGAGACCCAGTACTTC NA NA TRBJ2-5 18 TRBV11-2
CAISGAAYNSPLHF TGTGCCATCAGTGGGGCAGCCTATAATTCACCCCTCCACTTT once NA TRBJ1-6 14 TRBV10-3
CASMSNYGYTF TGTGCCAGCATGAGCAACTATGGCTACACCTTC NA NA TRBJ1-2 11 TRBV2
CASSFLPSGRSDEQYF TGTGCCAGCAGCTTTTTGCCTAGCGGGAGATCCGACGAGCAGTACTTC NA TRBD2 TRBJ2-7 16 TRBV11-2
CASSNPPGLTEAFF TGTGCCAGCAGCAACCCTCCAGGTCTCACTGAAGCTTTCTTT NA NA TRBJ1-1 14 TRBV6-2/TRBV6-3
CASSVNTGLNYGYTF TGTGCCAGCAGTGTGAACACGGGACTTAACTATGGCTACACCTTC NA NA TRBJ1-2 15 TRBV2
CASSPRQGPEDLTTGEKLFF TGTGCCAGCAGCCCCAGACAGGGGCCAGAAGACCTAACAACCGGGGAAAAACTGTTTTTT NA TRBD1 TRBJ1-4 20 TRBV7-4
CASSLGGFNSPLHF TGTGCCAGCAGTTTAGGAGGGTTTAATTCACCCCTCCACTTT NA NA TRBJ1-6 14 TRBV28
CASTLEREGPFEQFF TGTGCCAGCACCTTGGAGCGGGAGGGCCCCTTTGAGCAGTTCTTC NA TRBD2 TRBJ2-1 15 TRBV6-5
CASRPPRGEANEKLFF TGTGCCAGCAGGCCCCCGCGAGGGGAGGCTAATGAAAAACTGTTTTTT NA NA TRBJ1-4 16 TRBV27